The 27 T cell receptor beta chains reported below all come from one sample, sequenced in a study of blood T cell repertoires in COVID-19. Here immunoSEQ multiplex PCR was the method, and the copy in TCRdb shows in-frame clones only, minus some. In the table there are 450,000 or so clones, roughly 89% of which are singletons. Sequencing used peripheral blood. These receptors were collected from a man younger than 35 with COVID-19, enrolled during active disease.

This clone was found a few times. This chain's CDR3 is CASKAGQGIYSNQPQHF. The CDR3 DNA is TGTGCCAGTAAGGCCGGGCAGGGGATTTATAGCAATCAGCCCCAGCATTTT. V is TRBV19 and J is TRBJ1-5, with a tentative D call TRBD1 (6 bases). Germline V CDR1 and CDR2: LNHDA, SQIVND (reference sequence). V was pared by 7 bases and J by 0 bases, with 19 bases between. The CDR3 runs 17 residues.

The chain uses TRBV6-2 or TRBV6-3 and TRBJ1-1; D remains unclear. This CDR3 region has 15 residues. The V end was cut by 4 bases, the J end by 1 base, with 13 bases between. Germline CDR1 and CDR2: MNHEY and SVGEGT. CDR3 DNA sequence: TGTGCCAGCAGTTCTCCCGCCCGACAGAACACTGAAGCTTTCTTT. Translation: CASSSPARQNTEAFF.

DNA of the CDR3: TGTGCCAGTAGTATAACGCAGGGGGATCAGCCCCAGCATTTT. Protein: CASSITQGDQPQHF. This chain connects TRBV19 to TRBJ1-5; TRBD1 matches 7 bases. Germline V gives CDR1 LNHDA, CDR2 SQIVND (reference sequence). The CDR3 contains 14 residues. Trimming at V came to 2 bases and at J to 5 bases, leaving 3 bases not matched to a gene.

The rearrangement uses TRBV12-3 or TRBV12-4 and TRBJ2-5, with D perhaps matching TRBD1 (5 bases). Trimming pared 3 bases from V and 5 bases from J, leaving 10 bases between. CDR3 length: 13 residues. This CDR3 is CASSLGLWETQYF. CDR3 DNA: TGTGCCAGCAGTTTGGGGCTATGGGAGACCCAGTACTTC.

This clone turned up a few times. The rearrangement links TRBV5-5 to TRBJ2-7; D gene ambiguous. The CDR3 spans 14 residues. Looked up from germline, CDR1 is SGHKS and CDR2 is YYEKEE (reference sequence). V was clipped by 0 bases and J by 0 bases, with 7 bases between them. This CDR3 is CASSLVERSYEQYF. CDR3 DNA: TGTGCCAGCAGCTTGGTTGAGCGCTCCTACGAGCAGTACTTC.

The genes are TRBV4-1 and TRBJ1-1, with D possibly matching TRBD1 (6 bases). There are 13 residues in the CDR3. V was trimmed by 4 bases and J by 6 bases, leaving 12 bases between them. The germline CDR1 and CDR2 sequences are MGHRA and YSYEKL. In nucleotides, the CDR3 is TGCGCCAGCAGCCTTGGGGGCCTCGCTGAAGCTTTCTTT. This sequence encodes CASSLGGLAEAFF.

V usage is TRBV11-2 and J usage is TRBJ2-7, with 9 bases fitting TRBD1. The germline V gene has CDR1 SGHAT and CDR2 FQNNGV. V lost 3 bases to trimming and J lost 3 bases; unmatched junction nucleotides: 9. The CDR3 loop spans 16 amino acids. The CDR3 here is CASSFLTGTGFYEQYF. CDR3 nucleotide sequence: TGTGCCAGCAGCTTCTTGACCGGGACAGGGTTCTACGAGCAGTACTTC.

The chain joins TRBV7-9 to TRBJ2-1; 10 bases agree with TRBD2. V trimming: 7 bases; J trimming: 2 bases; junction bases outside the gene matches: 5. The CDR3 runs to 15 residues. CDR1 SEHNR and CDR2 FQNEAQ come from the germline V gene (reference sequence). The CDR3 nucleotides read TGTGCCAGCAACCAGCGGGAGGGCCCCTACAATGAGCAGTTCTTC. The encoded protein is CASNQREGPYNEQFF.

The rearrangement uses TRBV15 and TRBJ1-6; 7 bases map to TRBD1. The V and J ends lost 0 bases and 9 bases, in that order; junction bases with no gene match: 8. The length of the CDR3 is 16 residues. Germline assignment: CDR1 LNHNV and CDR2 YYDKDF (reference sequence). The CDR3 spells CATSREGGGNGSPLHF. DNA of the CDR3: TGTGCCACCAGCAGAGAAGGGGGCGGGAACGGTTCACCCCTCCACTTT.

This chain links TRBV6-5 with TRBJ1-1, with D possibly TRBD1 on 5 matching bases. V was cut by 6 bases and J by 2 bases, with 13 bases left in between. Looked up from germline, CDR1 is MNHEY and CDR2 is SVGAGI. The CDR3 has 14 amino acids. The DNA of the CDR3 is TGTGCCAGCAGACCCGGGGGAGGTAACACTGAAGCTTTCTTT. Amino acids: CASRPGGGNTEAFF.

The rearrangement links TRBV29-1 to TRBJ2-7, with D unclear. The V gene lost 4 bases and the J gene lost 0 bases, with 10 bases spanning the gap. CDR1 and CDR2 from the germline V gene are SQVTM and ANQGSEA. The CDR3 has 13 amino acids. The CDR3 DNA reads as TGCAGCGTTGGACATTCTTTCTCCTACGAGCAGTACTTC. Residues: CSVGHSFSYEQYF.

For the CDR3, the DNA is TGTGCCAGTAGGGGACTAGCGGGCTCCCATCGCACAGATACGCAGTATTTT. It is translated as CASRGLAGSHRTDTQYF. The rearrangement links TRBV19 to TRBJ2-3, with 12 bases matching TRBD2. The germline V gene encodes CDR1 LNHDA and CDR2 SQIVND (reference sequence). The length of the CDR3 is 17 residues. V gave up 6 bases and J gave up 1 base; unmatched junction bases: 8.

The rearrangement uses TRBV6-1 and TRBJ2-7; TRBD1 matches 7 bases. The germline V gene has CDR1 MNHNS and CDR2 SASEGT. The V segment lost 1 base and the J segment 4 bases; nucleotides outside the gene matches: 4. The CDR3 totals 14 residues. CDR3: CASSEVGTAYEQYF. The CDR3 DNA follows: TGTGCCAGCAGTGAAGTTGGGACAGCATACGAGCAGTACTTC.

V and J are TRBV4-1 and TRBJ2-7; TRBD1 agrees at 8 bases. The CDR3 length is 14 residues. Germline V gives CDR1 MGHRA, CDR2 YSYEKL. The ends lost 1 base at V and 3 bases at J; junction bases unmatched: 2. This chain's CDR3 is CASSQGTGIYEQYF. As DNA, the CDR3 is TGCGCCAGCAGCCAAGGGACAGGGATCTACGAGCAGTACTTC.

On this clone itself: The same CDR3 arises from other DNA sequences in this sample as well. V gene TRBV7-2 combines with J gene TRBJ2-7, with D unclear. CDR3 size: 11 residues. Germline CDR1 SGHTA, CDR2 FQGNSA. Trimming removed 5 bases at V and 4 bases at J, with 6 bases between. CDR3 in amino acids: CASSLYYEQYF. The DNA of the CDR3 is TGTGCCAGCAGCCTGTATTACGAGCAGTACTTC. Together with reference TRBV7-2 and TRBJ2-7, the CDR3 gives the full variable domain: GAGVSQSPSNKVTEKGKDVELRCDPISGHTALYWYRQSLGQGLEFLIYFQGNSAPDKSGLPSDRFSAERTGGSVSTLTIQRTQQEDSAVYLCASSLYYEQYFGPGTRLTVT.

Written as DNA, the CDR3 is TGCGCCAGCAGCCAAGTCGCACTGACAGGTTGGCATCAGCCCCAGCATTTT. Amino acids: CASSQVALTGWHQPQHF. The chain joins TRBV4-1 to TRBJ1-5; maybe TRBD1 (6 bases). Germline V gene lookup returns CDR1 MGHRA and CDR2 YSYEKL. The CDR3 contains 17 residues. Between the trimmed V and J ends, which lost 1 base and 5 bases, there was a span of 18 bases.

The chain has TRBV19 and TRBJ2-5; tentative D call: TRBD2 (5 bases). The CDR3 runs to 14 residues. The V and J ends lost 5 bases and 3 bases respectively, with 13 bases between them. CDR1 is LNHDA, CDR2 SQIVND, per germline (reference sequence). The CDR3 protein is CASSRWTDEETQYF. The DNA for the CDR3 is TGTGCCAGTAGTCGCTGGACTGATGAAGAGACCCAGTACTTC.

The chain employs TRBV5-8 and TRBJ2-3, with 13 bases lining up with TRBD2. The length of the CDR3 is 18 residues. V shed 0 bases, J shed 1 base, and the junction held 5 bases outside the gene matches. Germline loops: CDR1 SGHTS, CDR2 YDEGEE. The DNA of the CDR3 is TGTGCCAGCAGCTTGGGGACTAGCGGGAGCGGGGGCACAGATACGCAGTATTTT. This sequence encodes CASSLGTSGSGGTDTQYF.

This clone appeared a single time. The rearrangement joins TRBV3-1 (or the pseudogene TRBV3-2) to TRBJ1-4, with 8 nucleotides matching TRBD1. CDR1 is LGHDT and CDR2 is YNNKEL in the germline V gene (reference sequence). The CDR3 contains 15 residues. Trimming cost V 8 bases and J 0 bases; bases outside gene matches: 5. The CDR3 DNA reads TGTGCCAGCCCCGGGACAGGTGCAACTAATGAAAAACTGTTTTTT. Protein: CASPGTGATNEKLFF.

The chain has TRBV27 and TRBJ2-7; the D is unclear. In germline, CDR1 is MNHEY, CDR2 SMNVEV (reference sequence). V dropped 4 bases and J dropped 4 bases, with 11 bases sitting between them. The CDR3 sequence is 13 residues long. The DNA of the CDR3 is TGTGCCAGCAGTTCCTTGAACTTATACGAGCAGTACTTC. It yields the protein CASSSLNLYEQYF.

This chain connects TRBV27 to TRBJ2-7; a possible D gene is TRBD1 (6 bases). Germline values: CDR1 MNHEY, CDR2 SMNVEV (reference sequence). Trimming took 3 bases from V and 6 from J, leaving 15 bases between them. The CDR3 has 14 residues. The CDR3 DNA follows: TGTGCCAGCAGTTTGCAGGGGTACTCCCGCGAGCAGTACTTC. Translation gives CASSLQGYSREQYF.

This sequence joins TRBV6-1 and TRBJ2-7; the match to TRBD1 covers 8 bases. The CDR3 contains 16 residues. Germline CDR1 reads MNHNS; CDR2 reads SASEGT. The trim removed 2 bases at V and 2 bases at J, leaving 8 bases unmatched. The CDR3 spells CASSEIDRGLTYEQYF. The CDR3, as DNA: TGTGCCAGCAGTGAAATAGACAGGGGCCTCACCTACGAGCAGTACTTC.

The V gene is TRBV24-1, the J gene TRBJ1-6; 8 nucleotides match TRBD1. CDR3 length: 11 amino acids. Germline V gene lookup returns CDR1 KGHDR and CDR2 SFDVKD. V lost 8 bases to trimming and J lost 18 bases; unmatched junction nucleotides: 8. CDR3 DNA sequence: TGTGCCACCACCCGACAGGGGCCATGCCACTTT. Protein product: CATTRQGPCHF.

The V call is TRBV30, the J call TRBJ2-5; no reliable D call. Germline-derived CDR1 and CDR2 are GTSNPN and SVGIG (reference sequence). The CDR3 is 13 amino acids. Trimming cost V 2 bases and J 2 bases, with 9 bases left between them. The CDR3 loop reads CAWSWSQQETQYF. The CDR3 bases are TGTGCCTGGAGTTGGAGTCAGCAAGAGACCCAGTACTTC.

V gene TRBV4-1 combines with J gene TRBJ2-5; unclear D gene. CDR3 size: 14 residues. Germline V gene lookup returns CDR1 MGHRA and CDR2 YSYEKL. V lost 1 base, J lost 1 base, and 7 bases lay in between. The CDR3, as DNA: TGCGCCAGCAGCCAAGGGCGGCTCCAAGAGACCCAGTACTTC. Its protein product is CASSQGRLQETQYF.

The rearrangement joins TRBV21-1 to TRBJ1-2; the table gives TRBD1 as D, unverified against the DNA. TRBV21-1 is a pseudogene segment. This CDR3 is 14 amino acids long. The CDR3 sequence: CASIGASVNYGYTF. CDR3 coding DNA: TGTGCCAGCATTGGGGCCTCTGTCAACTATGGCTACACCTTC.

CDR3 nucleotide sequence: TGTGCCAGCTCACCACTTGAGGGTGGGGCCAACGTCCTGACTTTC. Residues: CASSPLEGGANVLTF. This chain links TRBV18 with TRBJ2-6, with D maybe TRBD2 (5 bases). CDR1 and CDR2 (germline): KGHSH, LQKENI. CDR3 size: 15 residues. Trimming removed 1 base from V and 3 bases from J, with 7 bases in between.